This passage covers 17 T cell receptor beta chains from one sample sequenced in a study of CD4+ T cells in melanoma. Measured with immunoSEQ multiplex PCR; TCRdb has only the in-frame clones, and not every one. The table includes some 14,000 clones, about 80% detected once. The sequencing sample was made of cells from a culture (not recorded whether cultured in vitro). The receptors here all came from a human donor with melanoma.

J is TRBJ1-1 and V is TRBV2; D is unresolved. V lost 5 bases and J lost 9, with 13 bases in between. CDR3 length: 12 residues. The germline V gene has CDR1 SNHLY and CDR2 FYNNEI. CDR3 loop: CASSSVDGKAFF. Here the CDR3 DNA reads TGTGCCAGCAGTAGCGTGGATGGAAAAGCTTTCTTT.

The chain couples TRBV5-1 to TRBJ1-1; no firm D call. The CDR3 is 13 amino acids. Germline-derived CDR1 and CDR2 are SGHRS and YFSETQ. With 2 bases removed from V and 2 bases from J, the gap between germline ends came to 7 bases. The CDR3 DNA reads TGCGCCAGCAGCTTTTGGGAAAACACTGAAGCTTTCTTT. Translating it yields CASSFWENTEAFF.

This clone was detected a few times. The V gene is TRBV7-9, the J gene TRBJ1-2; a weak D match, TRBD1 (5 bases). Trimming removed 4 bases at V and 6 bases at J, with 15 bases between. The CDR3 runs 14 residues. Germline CDR1 is SEHNR and CDR2 is FQNEAQ (reference sequence). The DNA for the CDR3 is TGTGCCAGCAGCTCTACCGGGACGGAAAATGGCTACACCTTC. It codes for CASSSTGTENGYTF. The full variable domain, in which reference TRBV7-9 and TRBJ1-2 provide the parts outside the CDR3, is DTGVSQNPRHKITKRGQNVTFRCDPISEHNRLYWYRQTLGQGPEFLTYFQNEAQLEKSRLLSDRFSAERPKGSFSTLEIQRTEQGDSAMYLCASSSTGTENGYTFGSGTRLTVV.

This clone was picked up one time. The chain has TRBV5-1 and TRBJ2-2, with TRBD2 as a possible D gene (6 bases). The length of the CDR3 is 16 residues. V lost 7 bases to trimming and J lost 5 bases, with 21 bases between them. Germline CDR1 and CDR2: SGHRS and YFSETQ. CDR3 coding DNA: TGCGCCAGCGCCCGGCCGGGGAATGGGAGGACCGGGGAGCTGTTTTTT. Translating it yields CASARPGNGRTGELFF.

The chain couples TRBV6-5 to TRBJ2-7, with D hard to call. This CDR3 has 13 amino acids. With 4 bases removed from V and 2 bases from J, the gap between germline ends came to 9 bases. Germline V gene data show CDR1 as MNHEY and CDR2 as SVGAGI. The CDR3 DNA reads TGTGCCAGCAGTTTAGAACCAGCCTACGAGCAGTACTTC. It is translated as CASSLEPAYEQYF.

This chain uses TRBV6-1 with TRBJ1-1; D is unresolved. The germline V gene has CDR1 MNHNS and CDR2 SASEGT. CDR3 size: 15 residues. The germline V and J ends were trimmed by 10 bases and 0 bases, with 18 bases remaining between them. CDR3 loop: CATLLGGIMNTEAFF. The CDR3 nucleotides are TGTGCCACACTCTTGGGAGGGATCATGAACACTGAAGCTTTCTTT.

The V call is TRBV7-2, the J call TRBJ1-1; TRBD1 aligns across 8 bases. The V segment lost 6 bases and the J segment 6 bases; nucleotides outside the gene matches: 12. Germline V gene sequence: CDR1 SGHTA, CDR2 FQGNSA. The CDR3 contains 15 residues. The CDR3 region is CASRQRQGKASEAFF. CDR3 nucleotides: TGTGCCAGCAGACAACGACAGGGGAAGGCCTCTGAAGCTTTCTTT.

The chain joins TRBV7-2 to TRBJ2-1; weak D call: TRBD2 (5 bases). Trimming removed 5 bases at V and 9 bases at J, with 17 bases between. Looked up from germline, CDR1 is SGHTA and CDR2 is FQGNSA. The CDR3 runs to 14 residues. CDR3 DNA: TGTGCCAGCAGCCACCCATCCCCCGCGGGTGAGCAGTTCTTC. Translating it yields CASSHPSPAGEQFF.

The chain combines TRBV7-7 with TRBJ1-2, with 10 nucleotides matching TRBD1. Germline CDR1 is SSHAT and CDR2 is FNYEAQ (reference sequence). CDR3 length: 21 amino acids. Germline trimming cut 3 bases from V and 2 bases from J; bases unmatched to any gene: 21. This chain's CDR3 is CASSFEGGFRDRGPTNYGYTF. The CDR3 DNA reads TGTGCCAGCAGCTTTGAGGGGGGGTTCAGGGACAGGGGTCCCACCAACTATGGCTACACCTTC.

This clone was observed a few times. The chain joins TRBV6-1 to TRBJ1-5; D might be TRBD1 (6 bases). CDR3 length: 20 residues. The V end lost 1 base, the J end lost 6 bases, and 28 bases lay between the germline ends. CDR1 is MNHNS and CDR2 is SASEGT in the germline V gene. CDR3: CASSEGRDTKKEISGQPQHF. Written as DNA, the CDR3 is TGTGCCAGCAGTGAAGGCCGGGACACCAAGAAGGAGATCAGTGGTCAGCCCCAGCATTTT.

This clone was seen more than once but under ten times. The rearrangement links TRBV7-9 to TRBJ2-5, with D perhaps being TRBD1 or TRBD2 (5 bases each). The CDR3 sequence is 16 residues long. Trimming pared 5 bases from V and 5 bases from J, leaving 21 bases between. The V gene's germline CDR1 is SEHNR and CDR2 FQNEAQ (reference sequence). CDR3 in amino acids: CASSPRPGDVRETQYF. DNA for the CDR3: TGTGCCAGCAGCCCCCGTCCCGGGGACGTTAGGGAGACCCAGTACTTC.

This clone was detected a few times. The chain employs TRBV27 and TRBJ2-4, with D possibly being TRBD1 (5 bases). The CDR3 has 13 amino acids. The germline V gene encodes CDR1 MNHEY and CDR2 SMNVEV (reference sequence). V lost 5 bases to trimming and J lost 7 bases, with 12 bases between them. CDR3 sequence: CASSPQGWNIQYF. The CDR3 region has the DNA TGTGCCAGCAGTCCCCAGGGATGGAACATTCAGTACTTC.

V is TRBV20-1 and J is TRBJ2-2; D unclear. There are 9 residues in the CDR3. Trimming shortened V by 7 bases and J by 6 bases, and 3 bases separated the two germline ends. CDR1 and CDR2 (germline): DFQATT, SNEGSKA (reference sequence). This CDR3 is CSVSGELFF. The DNA of the CDR3 is TGCAGTGTATCCGGGGAGCTGTTTTTT.

This clone was observed a few times. The chain links TRBV25-1 to TRBJ1-4; D gene unclear. Trimming pared 8 bases from V and 8 bases from J, leaving 15 bases between. This CDR3 is 13 amino acids long. Looked up from germline, CDR1 is MGHDK and CDR2 is SYGVNS. The CDR3 spells CASATTKGEKLFF. The CDR3, as DNA: TGTGCCAGCGCCACCACAAAAGGGGAAAAACTGTTTTTT. Supplemented by reference TRBV25-1 and TRBJ1-4, the full variable domain reads EADIYQTPRYLVIGTGKKITLECSQTMGHDKMYWYQQDPGMELHLIHYSYGVNSTEKGDLSSESTVSRIRTEHFPLTLESARPSHTSQYLCASATTKGEKLFFGSGTQLSVL.

V usage is TRBV5-4 and J usage is TRBJ2-7, with 7 bases matching TRBD2. The V segment lost 1 base and the J segment 0 bases; nucleotides outside the gene matches: 7. CDR3 length: 16 amino acids. Germline CDR1 is SGHNT and CDR2 is YYREEE (reference sequence). The chain's CDR3 is CASSLSVGGSSYEQYF. Written as DNA, the CDR3 is TGTGCCAGCAGCTTGTCCGTCGGGGGGAGCTCCTACGAGCAGTACTTC.

This clone was seen more than once but under ten times. CDR3: CASTSGIYEKLFF. As DNA, the CDR3 is TGTGCCAGCACTTCCGGGATATATGAAAAACTGTTTTTT. This chain uses TRBV5-6 with TRBJ1-4; D ambiguous. The germline V gene encodes CDR1 SGHDT and CDR2 YYEEEE. The length of the CDR3 is 13 residues. Trimming removed 6 bases from V and 6 bases from J, with 12 bases in between.

The genes are TRBV5-1 and TRBJ2-7; 9 bases match TRBD1. The V gene end was trimmed by 3 bases and the J gene end by 2 bases; junction bases not matched to a gene: 6. Germline V CDR1 and CDR2: SGHRS, YFSETQ. The CDR3 covers 15 residues. The CDR3 is CASSSSGTGPYEQYF. As DNA, the CDR3 is TGCGCCAGCAGCTCGTCCGGGACAGGGCCCTACGAGCAGTACTTC.